This TCR beta chain was found in a study of T cells in Graves' hyperthyroidism and ophthalmopathy (dated by TCRdb to about 2019). About the full investigation: Peripheral blood was sampled at the time of initial diagnosis, prior to any treatment. To identify TCR V-J signatures that set the groups apart, the researchers used a discovery cohort of roughly 100 patients, made up of around 42 with Graves' ophthalmopathy and 57 with stable Graves' hyperthyroidism. An independent validation cohort of 18 to 20 hyperthyroidism patients and about 15 patients who later progressed to ophthalmopathy tested prospective prediction of ophthalmopathy. For training and testing, the 100 or so patients in the discovery cohort were randomly divided in a 7:3 ratio. In addition, the study compared T-cell repertoires in thyroid tissue and in blood from six Graves' hyperthyroidism patients. After sampling, hyperthyroidism patients received methimazole starting at 30 mg daily, and ophthalmopathy patients received high-dose intravenous methylprednisolone. The paper reports TCR Vbeta CDR3 sequencing of some 140 peripheral blood samples: 43 ophthalmopathy, roughly 74 hyperthyroidism and about 17 progressor patients. Study-wide conclusions, independent of this receptor: Blood samples also contained most of the expanded thyroid clonotypes (frequency above 0.001), which suggests that blood repertoires may reflect thyroid immune responses. No statistical method was used to fix the sample size in advance, and group allocation was not hidden from the investigators. In validation, the model predicted progression to ophthalmopathy a median of 6.5 months before onset, with roughly 70% sensitivity and 72.22% specificity. Ophthalmopathy was separated from stable hyperthyroidism by a 13 V-J signature model, with 85% to 90% sensitivity and just over 81% specificity obtained in cross-validation and 80%/75% obtained in testing.

Amplification of TCR beta CDR3 regions was carried out from RNA transcripts. The TCR CDR3 was subjected to a first round of RT-PCR using the HTBI primer set and the Qiagen OneStep RT-PCR kit. Libraries were constructed in a second round of multiplex PCR, after which size selection and purification were carried out. Sequencing of the libraries was done on an Illumina HiSeq2000 using paired-end 100 bp reads. The paper's processing steps were these. SOAPnuke was used to process the raw data, with reads discarded if the reads contained adapters or uncalled bases, had a mean Phred below 15, or lacked an exact constant-primer or identifier match. High-quality paired reads were merged with COPE v1.2.5, and unique nucleotide sequences were defined as clonotypes. MiTCR v1.1 was used to align clonotypes to the IMGT TRBV, TRBD and TRBJ reference segments. Analysis was restricted to V-J combinations with a frequency above 0.0001, which covered just over 98% of repertoires. A TCS score was defined as the ratio between F50 (clonal expansion) and ExV (chaos), using BLOSUM62-based TCRdist between CDR3 peptides within each V-J. Welch's t-statistics and random forest reduced 450 to 600 V-J features to 13, which were used in a naive Bayes classifier (R e1071). TCRdb trimmed the raw reads at Q25, called clones with MiXCR and kept productive beta chains. Identical CDR3 proteins give one entry, which carries the most common genes and DNA. What appears here as the V and J calls and clone size reflects TCRdb's work, not the paper's. The sample has hundreds of thousands of distinct CDR3 sequences on record, roughly 18% of them singletons. The ten largest clones capture 15% to 20% of the sample.

The CDR3 holds 12 amino acids from the cysteine to the phenylalanine. Of the read, only the CDR3 DNA is kept; its 36 bases are in frame from base 1. V is shortened by 8 bases, J by 7 bases, and the region joining them spans 15 bases. Sequences LGHDT (CDR1) and YNNKEL (CDR2) are obtained from the germline V gene (reference sequence). This clonotype was observed a few times. The target of this receptor is not known. Base qualities are not recorded, but no much larger clone differs from it by a single base. Moderately to severely active disease, a Clinical Activity Score of at least 3, a NOSPECS grade of at least 4, and a duration under 3 months were present in ophthalmopathy patients. Any patient with an uncontrolled infection, another autoimmune disease, pregnancy or lactation was excluded. Clinical symptoms, serum thyroxine and TRAb, thyroid ultrasound, and orbital computed tomography formed the basis for the diagnoses. PBMCs were isolated from 7.5 to 10 ml of fresh peripheral blood by Ficoll-Paque density gradient centrifugation. Total RNA was extracted with Trizol reagent, and quality was checked on an Agilent 2100 Bioanalyzer.

The receptor was derived from a woman in her late teens or twenties with Graves' ophthalmopathy. The V and J segments used are TRBV3-1 and TRBJ2-7; the D gene is unclear. Material for sequencing was blood. In nucleotide form, the sequence is TGTGCCAGCCAGACCCGGGTGGGGGAGCAGTACTTC. This is translated as CASQTRVGEQYF.